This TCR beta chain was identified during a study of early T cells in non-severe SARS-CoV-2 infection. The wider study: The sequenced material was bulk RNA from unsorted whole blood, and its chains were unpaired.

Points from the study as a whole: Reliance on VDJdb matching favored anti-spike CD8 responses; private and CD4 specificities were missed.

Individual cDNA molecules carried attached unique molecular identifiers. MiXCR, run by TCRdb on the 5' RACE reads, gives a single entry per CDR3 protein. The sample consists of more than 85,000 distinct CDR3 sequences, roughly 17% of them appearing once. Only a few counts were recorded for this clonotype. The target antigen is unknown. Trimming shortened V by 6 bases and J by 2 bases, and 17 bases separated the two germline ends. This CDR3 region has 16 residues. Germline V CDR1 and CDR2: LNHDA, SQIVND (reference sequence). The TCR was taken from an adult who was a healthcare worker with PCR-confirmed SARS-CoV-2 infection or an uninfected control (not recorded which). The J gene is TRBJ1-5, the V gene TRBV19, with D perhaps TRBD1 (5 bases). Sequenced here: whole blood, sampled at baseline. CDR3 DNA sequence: TGTGCCAGTAGGAGCCCCTTACAGACAGGCAATCAGCCCCAGCATTTT. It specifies CASRSPLQTGNQPQHF.